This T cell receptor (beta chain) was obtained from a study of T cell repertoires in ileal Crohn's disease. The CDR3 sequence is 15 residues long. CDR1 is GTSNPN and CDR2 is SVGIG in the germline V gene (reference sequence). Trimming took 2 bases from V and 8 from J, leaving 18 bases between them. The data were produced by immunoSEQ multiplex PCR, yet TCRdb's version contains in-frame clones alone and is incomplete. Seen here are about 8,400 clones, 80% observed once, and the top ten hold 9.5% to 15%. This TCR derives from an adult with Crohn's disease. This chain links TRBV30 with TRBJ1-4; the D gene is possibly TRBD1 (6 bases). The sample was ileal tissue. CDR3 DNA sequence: TGTGCCTGGAGTAAGGGGGGCAGTACCATGGAAAAACTGTTTTTT. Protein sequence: CAWSKGGSTMEKLFF. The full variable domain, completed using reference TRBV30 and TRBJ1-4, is SQTIHQWPATLVQPVGSPLSLECTVEGTSNPNLYWYRQAAGRGLQLLFYSVGIGQISSEVPQNLSASRPQDRQFILSSKKLLLSDSGFYLCAWSKGGSTMEKLFFGSGTQLSVL.